This TCR beta chain was identified during a study of cytomegalovirus exposure and HLA in healthy donors. With regard to this clone: At the DNA level, this CDR3 is encoded by other sequences in the same sample as well.

It was with 60 Vbeta and 13 Jbeta primers that the PCR ran. Some clones are missing from TCRdb's copy, which holds only in-frame ones; the method was immunoSEQ multiplex PCR. Here the sample spans around 140,000 clones, 70% to 80% being singletons. The junction had 12 bases not matched to a gene; V was cut back by 3 bases and J by 3 bases. Germline V gene sequence: CDR1 SNHLY, CDR2 FYNNEI. This CDR3 is built from 18 residues. The source material was PBMCs. The chain combines TRBV2 with TRBJ2-3; 10 positions agree with TRBD2. The sequence was obtained from a woman aged 55-69 years in good health and CMV-seronegative. In DNA, the CDR3 is TGTGCCAGCAGTGATTCGAGGCTAGCGGGGGAGGGTACAGATACGCAGTATTTT. Translation gives CASSDSRLAGEGTDTQYF.